Below are 4 T cell receptor beta chains sequenced from a single sample in a study of blood T cell repertoires in COVID-19. Profiled with immunoSEQ multiplex PCR; TCRdb holds only in-frame clones, not every one. The sample has more than 250,000 clones, 84% seen once. The source material was peripheral blood. The receptors here all came from a human donor in a cohort sampled during active COVID-19.

V is TRBV19 and J is TRBJ1-1, with D perhaps TRBD1 (6 bases). The CDR3 loop spans 14 amino acids. In germline, CDR1 is LNHDA, CDR2 SQIVND (reference sequence). V shed 7 bases and J shed 2 bases, with 14 bases lying between them. CDR3 residues: CASISDRLNTEAFF. CDR3 bases: TGTGCCAGTATTTCAGACAGGTTAAACACTGAAGCTTTCTTT.

The rearrangement uses TRBV6-2 or TRBV6-3 and TRBJ1-5; D is ambiguous. This CDR3 has 14 amino acids. V lost 4 bases and J 5 bases, leaving 12 bases between the germline ends. Per the germline V gene, CDR1 is MNHEY and CDR2 is SVGEGT. This chain's CDR3 is CASSWSRGDQPQHF. The CDR3 region has the DNA TGTGCCAGCAGTTGGTCTAGAGGCGATCAGCCCCAGCATTTT.

V is TRBV19 and J is TRBJ2-2; 7 nucleotides agree with TRBD2. The germline gives CDR1 LNHDA, CDR2 SQIVND (reference sequence). This CDR3 has 15 amino acids. With 3 bases clipped from V and 0 bases from J, the junction kept 1 base outside the gene matches. CDR3 in DNA: TGTGCCAGTAGTATCACTAGCGCGAACACCGGGGAGCTGTTTTTT. As protein: CASSITSANTGELFF. Complete variable domain (other parts from reference TRBV19 and TRBJ2-2): DGGITQSPKYLFRKEGQNVTLSCEQNLNHDAMYWYRQDPGQGLRLIYYSQIVNDFQKGDIAEGYSVSREKKESFPLTVTSAQKNPTAFYLCASSITSANTGELFFGEGSRLTVL.

This chain connects TRBV7-2 to TRBJ2-4; 7 bases are a match to TRBD2. V lost 1 base and J lost 6; bases outside the gene matches: 9. This CDR3 has 16 residues. Germline V lookup: CDR1 SGHTA, CDR2 FQGNSA. For the CDR3, the DNA is TGTGCCAGCAGCTTAGTGGGCGGGGGAGTGAGAAACATTCAGTACTTC. Its protein product is CASSLVGGGVRNIQYF.